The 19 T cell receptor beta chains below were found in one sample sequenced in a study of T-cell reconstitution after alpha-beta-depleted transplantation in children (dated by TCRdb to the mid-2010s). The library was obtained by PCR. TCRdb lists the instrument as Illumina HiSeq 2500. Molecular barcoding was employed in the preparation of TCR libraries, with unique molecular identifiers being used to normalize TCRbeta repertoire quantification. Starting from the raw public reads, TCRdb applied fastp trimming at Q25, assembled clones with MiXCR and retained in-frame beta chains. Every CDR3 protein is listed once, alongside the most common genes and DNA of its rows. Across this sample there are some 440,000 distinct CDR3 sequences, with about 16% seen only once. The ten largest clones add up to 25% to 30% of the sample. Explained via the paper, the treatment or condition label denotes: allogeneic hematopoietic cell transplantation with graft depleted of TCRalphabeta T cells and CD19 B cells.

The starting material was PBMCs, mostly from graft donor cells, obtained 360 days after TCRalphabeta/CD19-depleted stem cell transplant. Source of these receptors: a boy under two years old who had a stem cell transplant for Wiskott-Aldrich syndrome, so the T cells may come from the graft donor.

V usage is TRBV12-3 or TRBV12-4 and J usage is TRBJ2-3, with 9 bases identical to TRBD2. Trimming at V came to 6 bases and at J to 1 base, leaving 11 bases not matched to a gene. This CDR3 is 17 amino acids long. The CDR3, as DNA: TGTGCCAGCAGCCTAGCGGGAATGGGTGGGGGCACAGATACGCAGTATTTT. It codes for CASSLAGMGGGTDTQYF.

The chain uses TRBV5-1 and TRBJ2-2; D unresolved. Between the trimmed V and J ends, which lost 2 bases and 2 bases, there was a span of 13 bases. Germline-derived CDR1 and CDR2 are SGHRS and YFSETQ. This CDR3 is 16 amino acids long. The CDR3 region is CASSFLPPTNTGELFF. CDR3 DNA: TGCGCCAGCAGCTTTTTGCCCCCTACCAACACCGGGGAGCTGTTTTTT. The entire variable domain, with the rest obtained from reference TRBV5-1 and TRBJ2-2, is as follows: KAGVTQTPRYLIKTRGQQVTLSCSPISGHRSVSWYQQTPGQGLQFLFEYFSETQRNKGNFPGRFSGRQFSNSRSEMNVSTLELGDSALYLCASSFLPPTNTGELFFGEGSRLTVL.

DNA for the CDR3: TGTGCCAGCAGCATCGGACAGGGGGCAGGGACCCAGTACTTC. This translates into CASSIGQGAGTQYF. This chain joins TRBV12-3 or TRBV12-4 and TRBJ2-5; 11 nucleotides align to TRBD1. The CDR3 consists of 14 residues. V gave up 6 bases and J gave up 7 bases; unmatched junction bases: 7.

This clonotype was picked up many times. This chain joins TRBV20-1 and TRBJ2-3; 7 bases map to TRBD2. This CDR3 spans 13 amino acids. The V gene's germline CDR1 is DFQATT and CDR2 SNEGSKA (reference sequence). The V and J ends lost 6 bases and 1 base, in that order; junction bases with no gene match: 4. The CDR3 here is CSATAGGTDTQYF. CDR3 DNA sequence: TGCAGTGCCACCGCGGGGGGCACAGATACGCAGTATTTT.

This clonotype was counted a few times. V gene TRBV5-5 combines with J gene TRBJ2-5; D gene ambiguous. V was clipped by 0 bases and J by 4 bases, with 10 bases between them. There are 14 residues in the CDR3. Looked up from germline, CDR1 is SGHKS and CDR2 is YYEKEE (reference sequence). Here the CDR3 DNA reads TGTGCCAGCAGCTTGGTCAGGCAAAGAGAGACCCAGTACTTC. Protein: CASSLVRQRETQYF.

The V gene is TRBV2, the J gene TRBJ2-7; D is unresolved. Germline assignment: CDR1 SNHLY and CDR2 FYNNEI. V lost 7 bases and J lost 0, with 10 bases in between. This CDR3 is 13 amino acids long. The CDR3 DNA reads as TGTGCCAGCAAGGATGCGGACTCCTACGAGCAGTACTTC. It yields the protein CASKDADSYEQYF.

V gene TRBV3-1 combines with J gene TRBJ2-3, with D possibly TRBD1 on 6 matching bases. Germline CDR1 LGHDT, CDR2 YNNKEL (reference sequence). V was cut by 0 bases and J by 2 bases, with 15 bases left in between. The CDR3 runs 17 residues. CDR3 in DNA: TGTGCCAGCAGCCAAGACCGGGACACCTCTTTCACAGATACGCAGTATTTT. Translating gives CASSQDRDTSFTDTQYF.

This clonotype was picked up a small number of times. Here the CDR3 reads CASSPRIVNYEKLFF. DNA for the CDR3: TGTGCCAGCAGTCCCAGAATCGTTAATTACGAAAAACTGTTTTTT. V gene TRBV12-3 or TRBV12-4 combines with J gene TRBJ1-4; D is unresolved. Between the trimmed V and J ends, which lost 5 bases and 8 bases, there was a span of 18 bases. This CDR3 has 15 residues.

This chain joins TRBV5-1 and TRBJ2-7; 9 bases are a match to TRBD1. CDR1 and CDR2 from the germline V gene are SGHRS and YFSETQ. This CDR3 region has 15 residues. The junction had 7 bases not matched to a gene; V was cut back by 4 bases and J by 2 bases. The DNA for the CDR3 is TGCGCCAGCAGCCACGGGACAGGGCCTACCTACGAGCAGTACTTC. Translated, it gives CASSHGTGPTYEQYF. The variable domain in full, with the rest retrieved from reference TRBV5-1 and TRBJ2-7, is KAGVTQTPRYLIKTRGQQVTLSCSPISGHRSVSWYQQTPGQGLQFLFEYFSETQRNKGNFPGRFSGRQFSNSRSEMNVSTLELGDSALYLCASSHGTGPTYEQYFGPGTRLTVT.

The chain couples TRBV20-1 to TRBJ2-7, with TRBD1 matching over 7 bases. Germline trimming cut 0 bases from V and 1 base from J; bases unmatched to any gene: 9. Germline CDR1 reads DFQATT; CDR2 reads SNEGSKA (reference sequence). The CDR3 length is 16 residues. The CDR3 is CSARDSEGALSYEQYF. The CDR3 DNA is TGCAGTGCTAGAGATAGTGAGGGGGCCTTATCCTACGAGCAGTACTTC.

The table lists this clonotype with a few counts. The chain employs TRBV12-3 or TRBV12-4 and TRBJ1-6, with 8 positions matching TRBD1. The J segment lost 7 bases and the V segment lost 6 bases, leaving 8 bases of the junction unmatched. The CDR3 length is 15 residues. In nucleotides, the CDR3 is TGTGCCAGCAGCCCCGAGGACAGGGTGAATTCACCCCTCCACTTT. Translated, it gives CASSPEDRVNSPLHF.

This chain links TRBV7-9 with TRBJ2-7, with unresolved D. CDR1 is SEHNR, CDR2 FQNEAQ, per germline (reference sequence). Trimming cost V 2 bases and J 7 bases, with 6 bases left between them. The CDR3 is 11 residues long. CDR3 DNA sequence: TGTGCCAGCAGCTTAAGGTGGGAGCAGTACTTC. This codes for CASSLRWEQYF.

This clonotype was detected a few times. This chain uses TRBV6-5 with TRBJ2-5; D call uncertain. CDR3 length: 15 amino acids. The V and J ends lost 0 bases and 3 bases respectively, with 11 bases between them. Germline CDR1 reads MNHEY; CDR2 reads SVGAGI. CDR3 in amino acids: CASSYSMRPEETQYF. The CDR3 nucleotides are TGTGCCAGCAGTTACTCGATGCGTCCAGAAGAGACCCAGTACTTC.

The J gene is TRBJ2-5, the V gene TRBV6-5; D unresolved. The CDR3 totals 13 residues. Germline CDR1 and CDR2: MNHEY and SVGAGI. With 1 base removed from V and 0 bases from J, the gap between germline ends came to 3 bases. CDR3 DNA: TGTGCCAGCAGTTACTGGTACCAAGAGACCCAGTACTTC. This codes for CASSYWYQETQYF.

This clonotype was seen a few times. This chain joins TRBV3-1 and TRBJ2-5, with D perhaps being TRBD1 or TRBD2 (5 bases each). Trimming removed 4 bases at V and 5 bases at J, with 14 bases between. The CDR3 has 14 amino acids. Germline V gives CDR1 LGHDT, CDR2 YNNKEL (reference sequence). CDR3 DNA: TGTGCCAGCAGCCTCCCCCGGGGCCGGGAGACCCAGTACTTC. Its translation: CASSLPRGRETQYF.

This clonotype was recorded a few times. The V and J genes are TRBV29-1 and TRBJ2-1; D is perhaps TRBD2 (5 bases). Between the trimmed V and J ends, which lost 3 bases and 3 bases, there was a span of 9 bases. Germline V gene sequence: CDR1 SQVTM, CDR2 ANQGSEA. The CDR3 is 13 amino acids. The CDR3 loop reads CSVDSGYYNEQFF. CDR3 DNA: TGCAGCGTTGATTCGGGGTACTACAATGAGCAGTTCTTC.

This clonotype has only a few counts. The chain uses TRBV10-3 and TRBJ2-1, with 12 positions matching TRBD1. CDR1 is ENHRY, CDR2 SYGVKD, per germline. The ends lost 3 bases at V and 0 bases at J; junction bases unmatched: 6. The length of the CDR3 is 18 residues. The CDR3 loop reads CAISDLGQGASSYNEQFF. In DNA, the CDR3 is TGTGCCATCAGTGATTTGGGACAGGGGGCCAGCTCCTACAATGAGCAGTTCTTC.

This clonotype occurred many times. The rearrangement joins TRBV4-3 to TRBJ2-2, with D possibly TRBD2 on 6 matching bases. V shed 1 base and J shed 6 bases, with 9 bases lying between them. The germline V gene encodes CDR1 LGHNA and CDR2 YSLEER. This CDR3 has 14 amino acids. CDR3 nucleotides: TGCGCCAGCAGCCAAGGCAGACTAGCCGGGGAGCTGTTTTTT. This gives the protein CASSQGRLAGELFF.

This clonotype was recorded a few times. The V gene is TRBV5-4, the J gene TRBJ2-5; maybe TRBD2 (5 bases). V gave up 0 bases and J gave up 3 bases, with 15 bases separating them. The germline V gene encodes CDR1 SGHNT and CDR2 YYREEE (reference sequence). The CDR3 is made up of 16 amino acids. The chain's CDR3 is CASSLAPTRTEETQYF. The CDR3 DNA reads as TGTGCCAGCAGCTTGGCACCAACTAGAACCGAAGAGACCCAGTACTTC.